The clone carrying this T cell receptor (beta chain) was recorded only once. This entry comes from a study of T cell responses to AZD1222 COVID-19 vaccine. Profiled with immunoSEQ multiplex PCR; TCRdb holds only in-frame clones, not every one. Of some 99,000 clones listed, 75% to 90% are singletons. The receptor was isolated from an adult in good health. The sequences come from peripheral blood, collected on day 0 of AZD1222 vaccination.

The DNA of the CDR3 is TGTGCCAGCTCACAGAGATCGGGGAAGGGTGGGGCCAACGTCCTGACTTTC. It yields the protein CASSQRSGKGGANVLTF. J is TRBJ2-6 and V is TRBV18; D possibly corresponds to TRBD2 (5 bases). Trimming pared 4 bases from V and 3 bases from J, leaving 16 bases between. Looked up from germline, CDR1 is KGHSH and CDR2 is LQKENI. The CDR3 has 17 amino acids.